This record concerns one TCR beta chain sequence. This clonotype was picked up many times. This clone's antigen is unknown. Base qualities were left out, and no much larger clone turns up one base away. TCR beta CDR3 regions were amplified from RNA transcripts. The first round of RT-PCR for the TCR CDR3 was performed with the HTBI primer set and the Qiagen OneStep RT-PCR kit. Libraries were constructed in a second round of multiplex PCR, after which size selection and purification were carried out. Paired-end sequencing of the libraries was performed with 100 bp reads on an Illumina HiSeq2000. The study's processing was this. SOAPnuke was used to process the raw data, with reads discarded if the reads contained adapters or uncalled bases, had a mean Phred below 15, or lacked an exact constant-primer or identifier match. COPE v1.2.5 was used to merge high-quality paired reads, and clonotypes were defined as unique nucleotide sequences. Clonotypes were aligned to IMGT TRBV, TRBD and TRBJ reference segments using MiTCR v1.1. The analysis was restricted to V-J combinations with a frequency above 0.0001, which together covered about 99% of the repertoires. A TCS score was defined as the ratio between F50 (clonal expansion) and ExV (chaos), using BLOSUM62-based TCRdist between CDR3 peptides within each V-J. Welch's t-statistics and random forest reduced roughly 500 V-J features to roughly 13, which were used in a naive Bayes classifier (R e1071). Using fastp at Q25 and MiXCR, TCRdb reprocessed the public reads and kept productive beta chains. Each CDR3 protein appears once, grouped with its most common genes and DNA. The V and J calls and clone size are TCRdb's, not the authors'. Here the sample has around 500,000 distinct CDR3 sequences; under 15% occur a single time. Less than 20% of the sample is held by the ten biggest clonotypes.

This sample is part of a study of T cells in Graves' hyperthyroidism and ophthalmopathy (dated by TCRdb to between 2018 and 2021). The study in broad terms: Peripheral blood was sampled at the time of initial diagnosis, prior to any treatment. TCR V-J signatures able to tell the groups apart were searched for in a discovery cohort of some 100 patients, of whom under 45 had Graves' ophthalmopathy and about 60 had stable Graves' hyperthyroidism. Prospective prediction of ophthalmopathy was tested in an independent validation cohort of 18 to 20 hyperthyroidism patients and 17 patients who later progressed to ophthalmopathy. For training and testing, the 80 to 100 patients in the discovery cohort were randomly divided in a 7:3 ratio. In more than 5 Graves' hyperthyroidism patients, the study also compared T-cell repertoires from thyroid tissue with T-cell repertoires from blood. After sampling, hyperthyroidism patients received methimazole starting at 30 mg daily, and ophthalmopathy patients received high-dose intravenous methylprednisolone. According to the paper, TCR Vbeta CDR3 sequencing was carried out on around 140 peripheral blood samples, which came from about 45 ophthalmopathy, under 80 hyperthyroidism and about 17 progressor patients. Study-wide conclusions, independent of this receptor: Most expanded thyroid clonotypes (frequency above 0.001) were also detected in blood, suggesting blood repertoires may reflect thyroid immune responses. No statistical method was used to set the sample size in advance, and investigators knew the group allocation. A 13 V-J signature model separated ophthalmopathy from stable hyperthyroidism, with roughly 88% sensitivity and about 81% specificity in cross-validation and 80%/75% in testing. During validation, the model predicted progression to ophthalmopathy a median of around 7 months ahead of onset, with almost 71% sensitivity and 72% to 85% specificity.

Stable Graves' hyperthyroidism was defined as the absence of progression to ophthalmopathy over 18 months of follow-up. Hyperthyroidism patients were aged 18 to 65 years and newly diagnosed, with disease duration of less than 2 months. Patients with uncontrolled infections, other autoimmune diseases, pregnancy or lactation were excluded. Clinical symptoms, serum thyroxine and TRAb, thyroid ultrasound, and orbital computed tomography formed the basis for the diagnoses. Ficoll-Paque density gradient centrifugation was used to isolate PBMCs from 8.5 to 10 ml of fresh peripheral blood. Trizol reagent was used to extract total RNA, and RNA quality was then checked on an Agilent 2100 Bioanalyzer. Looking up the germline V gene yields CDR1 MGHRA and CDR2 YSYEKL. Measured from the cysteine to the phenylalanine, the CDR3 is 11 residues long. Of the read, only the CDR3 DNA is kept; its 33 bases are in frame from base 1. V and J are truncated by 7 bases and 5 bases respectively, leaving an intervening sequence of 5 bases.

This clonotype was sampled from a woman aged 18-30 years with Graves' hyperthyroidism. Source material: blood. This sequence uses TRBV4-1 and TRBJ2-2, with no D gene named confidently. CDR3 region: CASTLTGELFF. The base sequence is TGCGCCAGCACCCTAACCGGGGAGCTGTTTTTT.